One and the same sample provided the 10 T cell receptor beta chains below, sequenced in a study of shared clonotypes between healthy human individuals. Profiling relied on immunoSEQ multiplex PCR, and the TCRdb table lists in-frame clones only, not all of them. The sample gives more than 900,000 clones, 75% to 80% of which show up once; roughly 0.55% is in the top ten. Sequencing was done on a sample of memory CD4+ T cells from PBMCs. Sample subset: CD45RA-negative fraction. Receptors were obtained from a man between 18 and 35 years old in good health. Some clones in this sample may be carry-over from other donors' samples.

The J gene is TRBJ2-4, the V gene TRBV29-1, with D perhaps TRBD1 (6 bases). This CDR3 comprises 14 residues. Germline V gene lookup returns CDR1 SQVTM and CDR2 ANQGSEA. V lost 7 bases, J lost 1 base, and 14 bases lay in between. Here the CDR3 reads CSALQGSAKNIQYF. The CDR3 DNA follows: TGCAGCGCCCTACAGGGTAGTGCCAAAAACATTCAGTACTTC.

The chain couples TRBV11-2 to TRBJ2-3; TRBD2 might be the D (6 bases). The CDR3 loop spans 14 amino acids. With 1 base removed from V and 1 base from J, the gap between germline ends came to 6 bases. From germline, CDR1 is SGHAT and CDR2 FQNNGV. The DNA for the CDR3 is TGTGCCAGCAGCTTAGTAGCGGGCACAGATACGCAGTATTTT. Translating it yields CASSLVAGTDTQYF.

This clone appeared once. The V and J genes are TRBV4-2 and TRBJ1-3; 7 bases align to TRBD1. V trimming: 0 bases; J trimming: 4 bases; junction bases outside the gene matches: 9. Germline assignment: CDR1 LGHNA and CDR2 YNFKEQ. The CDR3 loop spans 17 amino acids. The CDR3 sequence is CASSQDLGTDRGNTIYF. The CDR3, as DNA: TGTGCCAGCAGCCAAGATCTGGGGACAGACCGCGGAAACACCATATATTTT.

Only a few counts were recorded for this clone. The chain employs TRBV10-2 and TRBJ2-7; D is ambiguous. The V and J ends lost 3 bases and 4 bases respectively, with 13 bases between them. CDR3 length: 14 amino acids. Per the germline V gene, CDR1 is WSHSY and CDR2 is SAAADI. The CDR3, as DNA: TGCGCCAGCAGTGATCCTAGGGTGACGTACGAGCAGTACTTC. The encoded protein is CASSDPRVTYEQYF.

CDR3 region: CASSWVGGGTEAFF. Written as DNA, the CDR3 is TGCGCCAGCAGCTGGGTAGGGGGAGGCACTGAAGCTTTCTTT. The chain joins TRBV5-1 to TRBJ1-1, with D possibly being TRBD1 (6 bases). This CDR3 comprises 14 residues. Germline assignment: CDR1 SGHRS and CDR2 YFSETQ. Trimming removed 3 bases at V and 4 bases at J, with 13 bases between.

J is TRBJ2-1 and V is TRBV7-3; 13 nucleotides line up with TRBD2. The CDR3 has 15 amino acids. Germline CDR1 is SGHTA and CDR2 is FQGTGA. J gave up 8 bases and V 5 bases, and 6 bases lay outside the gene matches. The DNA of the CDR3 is TGTGCCAGCAGCCCCGGACTAGCGGGAGTTTATGAGCAGTTCTTC. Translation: CASSPGLAGVYEQFF.

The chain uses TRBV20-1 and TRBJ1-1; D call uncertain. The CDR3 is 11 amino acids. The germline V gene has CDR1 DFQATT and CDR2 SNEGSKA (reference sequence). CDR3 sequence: CSVRRVTEAFF. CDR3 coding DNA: TGCAGCGTTAGACGAGTCACTGAAGCTTTCTTT.

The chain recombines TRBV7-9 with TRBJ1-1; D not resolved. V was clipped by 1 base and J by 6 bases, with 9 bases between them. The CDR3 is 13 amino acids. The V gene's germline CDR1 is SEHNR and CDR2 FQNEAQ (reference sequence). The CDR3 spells CASSLEGASEAFF. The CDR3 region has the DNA TGTGCCAGCAGCTTAGAGGGAGCCTCTGAAGCTTTCTTT.

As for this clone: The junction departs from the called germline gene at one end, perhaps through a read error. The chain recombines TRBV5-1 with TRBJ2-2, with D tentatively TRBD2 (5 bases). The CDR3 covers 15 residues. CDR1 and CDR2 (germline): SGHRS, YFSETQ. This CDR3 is CASSLDSIATEELFF. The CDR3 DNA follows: TGCGCCAGCAGCTTGGACTCGATAGCGACCGAGGAGCTGTTTTTT.

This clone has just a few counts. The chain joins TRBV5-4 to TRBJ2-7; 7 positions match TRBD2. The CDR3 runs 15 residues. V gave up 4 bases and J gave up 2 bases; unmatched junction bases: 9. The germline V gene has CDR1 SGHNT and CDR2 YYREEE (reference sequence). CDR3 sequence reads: CASSPASGHTYEQYF. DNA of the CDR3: TGTGCCAGCAGCCCAGCTAGCGGTCATACCTACGAGCAGTACTTC.